This entry features one T cell receptor (beta chain) sequence. The antigen remains undetermined. The data originate from a study of OX40 agonist ivuxolimab in advanced cancers. Broader study findings: Mean expanded clone counts were higher in CD8+ than CD4+ T cells.

TCRdb's copy holds only in-frame clones and misses some; the assay was immunoSEQ multiplex PCR. The sample consists of roughly 70,000 clones, about 87% of them appearing once. The length of the CDR3 is 13 residues. V was pared by 1 base and J by 3 bases, with 4 bases between. CDR1 SGHVS and CDR2 FQNEAQ come from the germline V gene. The material sequenced was CD4+ or CD8+ T cells sorted from blood, taken in a trial of the OX40 agonist ivuxolimab. The chain links TRBV7-8 to TRBJ2-1, with D uncertain. The TCR comes from an adult with an advanced solid tumor such as melanoma, head and neck, liver or kidney cancer. The CDR3 region is CASSLGSYNEQFF. The CDR3 DNA is TGTGCCAGCAGCTTAGGTAGCTACAATGAGCAGTTCTTC.